These 11 T cell receptor beta chains were all obtained from the same sample, sequenced in a study of shared T cell receptors in the human thymus. Measured with immunoSEQ multiplex PCR; TCRdb has only the in-frame clones, and not every one. The data show 450,000 to 650,000 clones, 75% to 80% seen once. A further study also used this sample, focusing on human thymus T cells.

Material: thymocytes. These receptors originate from a boy younger than two with a congenital heart defect.

This sequence joins TRBV4-3 and TRBJ2-7; 7 positions match TRBD2. After removal of 0 bases from V and 2 bases from J, the junction contained 4 bases not matched to a gene. This CDR3 region has 15 residues. Germline values: CDR1 LGHNA, CDR2 YSLEER. CDR3 coding DNA: TGCGCCAGCAGCCAAGATCGAGCGGGACCCTACGAGCAGTACTTC. This encodes CASSQDRAGPYEQYF.

This sequence joins TRBV9 and TRBJ2-7, with 7 nucleotides matching TRBD2. The germline V gene has CDR1 SGDLS and CDR2 YYNGEE. Germline trimming cut 4 bases from V and 2 bases from J; bases unmatched to any gene: 3. This CDR3 region has 13 residues. The CDR3 loop is CASSPGTTYEQYF. The DNA for the CDR3 is TGTGCCAGCAGCCCCGGGACTACCTACGAGCAGTACTTC. Drawing the rest from reference TRBV9 and TRBJ2-7, the complete variable domain is DSGVTQTPKHLITATGQRVTLRCSPRSGDLSVYWYQQSLDQGLQFLIQYYNGEERAKGNILERFSAQQFPDLHSELNLSSLELGDSALYFCASSPGTTYEQYFGPGTRLTVT.

The genes are TRBV6-5 and TRBJ1-4, with 7 bases that match TRBD1. Germline values: CDR1 MNHEY, CDR2 SVGAGI. The ends lost 5 bases at V and 8 bases at J; junction bases unmatched: 8. The CDR3 consists of 14 residues. The CDR3 spells CASSDTGAGEKLFF. The DNA for the CDR3 is TGTGCCAGCAGTGATACAGGGGCGGGGGAAAAACTGTTTTTT.

The chain links TRBV4-1 to TRBJ2-3; 11 bases fit TRBD2. The germline CDR1 and CDR2 sequences are MGHRA and YSYEKL. Germline trimming cut 4 bases from V and 0 bases from J; bases unmatched to any gene: 12. This CDR3 region has 19 residues. The CDR3 nucleotides read TGCGCCAGCAGCCCCTCCCGACTAGCGGGATTCCCTAGCACAGATACGCAGTATTTT. This codes for CASSPSRLAGFPSTDTQYF.

V usage is TRBV13 and J usage is TRBJ2-7, with D possibly TRBD2 on 5 matching bases. The CDR3 is 14 residues long. CDR1 is PRHDT and CDR2 is FYEKMQ in the germline V gene (reference sequence). V was pared by 5 bases and J by 1 base, with 12 bases between. CDR3 sequence (DNA): TGTGCCAGCAGCCTGAGGACTTCTTCCTACGAGCAGTACTTC. Its translation: CASSLRTSSYEQYF.

The chain joins TRBV10-3 to TRBJ2-7, with 8 bases identical to TRBD2. The CDR3 loop spans 18 amino acids. J lost 3 bases, V lost 0 bases, and 13 bases had no gene match. Germline loops: CDR1 ENHRY, CDR2 SYGVKD. In nucleotides, the CDR3 is TGTGCCATCAGTGAGTCGCGCGGCGGGAGGACGCCTAGCTACGAGCAGTACTTC. Residues: CAISESRGGRTPSYEQYF.

This clone was seen more than once but under ten times. The chain has TRBV18 and TRBJ1-1; 7 nucleotides agree with TRBD1. CDR3 length: 12 residues. Germline V gene sequence: CDR1 KGHSH, CDR2 LQKENI. V lost 5 bases and J lost 5; bases outside the gene matches: 2. The CDR3 is CASSTGVTEAFF. In DNA form, the CDR3 reads TGTGCCAGCTCAACAGGGGTAACTGAAGCTTTCTTT.

This clone has more than one count but fewer than ten. CDR3 coding DNA: TGTGCCAGCAACCCCGGGGGGGAGGGCTACGAGCAGTACTTC. Protein sequence: CASNPGGEGYEQYF. The chain has TRBV2 and TRBJ2-7, with 8 bases matching TRBD2. V shed 7 bases, J shed 3 bases, and the junction held 8 bases outside the gene matches. CDR1 is SNHLY, CDR2 FYNNEI, per germline. The CDR3 is 14 residues long.

The J gene is TRBJ2-1, the V gene TRBV15; a weak D match, TRBD2 (6 bases). CDR3 length: 16 amino acids. Trimming shortened V by 5 bases and J by 0 bases, and 14 bases separated the two germline ends. CDR1 and CDR2 (germline): LNHNV, YYDKDF (reference sequence). The CDR3 nucleotides read TGTGCCACCAGCGGTGCCGGGACTCGCTCCTACAATGAGCAGTTCTTC. It is translated as CATSGAGTRSYNEQFF.

The sample holds a few counts of this clone. The gene calls are TRBV14 and TRBJ2-1; D is unresolved. This CDR3 contains 11 residues. V shed 4 bases and J shed 4 bases, with 2 bases lying between them. The germline CDR1 and CDR2 sequences are SGHDN and FVKESK. CDR3 sequence (DNA): TGTGCCAGCAGCCTATACAATGAGCAGTTCTTC. Encoded protein: CASSLYNEQFF.

This clone appeared a few times. The chain recombines TRBV4-1 with TRBJ2-7, with TRBD1 as a possible D gene (5 bases). Looked up from germline, CDR1 is MGHRA and CDR2 is YSYEKL. V lost 3 bases and J lost 2, with 11 bases in between. The CDR3 is 14 residues long. CDR3 residues: CASSHGRTTYEQYF. Written as DNA, the CDR3 is TGCGCCAGCAGCCACGGACGGACAACCTACGAGCAGTACTTC.